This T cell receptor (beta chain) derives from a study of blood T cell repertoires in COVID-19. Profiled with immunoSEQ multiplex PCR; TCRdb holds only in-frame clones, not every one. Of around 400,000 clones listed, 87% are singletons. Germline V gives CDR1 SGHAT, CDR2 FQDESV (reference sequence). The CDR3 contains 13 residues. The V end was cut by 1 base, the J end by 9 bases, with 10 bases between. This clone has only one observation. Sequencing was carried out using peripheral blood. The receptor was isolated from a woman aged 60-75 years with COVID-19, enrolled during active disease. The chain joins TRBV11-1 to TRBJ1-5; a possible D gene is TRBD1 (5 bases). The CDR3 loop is CASSLGGGSPQHF. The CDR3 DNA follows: TGTGCCAGCAGCTTAGGCGGGGGTTCGCCCCAGCATTTT.